This TCR beta chain emerged from a study of T-cell reconstitution after alpha-beta-depleted transplantation in children. Study-wide results and caveats: T-cell counts and diversity at one year post-transplant came mainly from newly produced T cells.

This clonotype was counted at least ten times. Its antigen is unidentified. For TCRbeta, the library was prepared with unique molecular identifiers. TCRdb ran MiXCR on the PCR reads and lists one entry per CDR3 protein. The table has hundreds of thousands of distinct CDR3 sequences, roughly a quarter seen once; the top ten hold roughly 2.6%. Trimming left V 2 bases short and J 8 bases short, with 6 bases between. The germline CDR1 and CDR2 sequences are SQVTM and ANQGSEA. There are 11 residues in the CDR3. V gene TRBV29-1 combines with J gene TRBJ1-4, with D uncertain. The source was PBMCs, collected before TCRalphabeta/CD19-depleted stem cell transplant. This TCR came from a girl aged 2-9 years with Fanconi anemia, due to receive a stem cell transplant. The chain's CDR3 is CSVELAEKLFF. The DNA for the CDR3 is TGCAGCGTTGAATTGGCGGAAAAACTGTTTTTT.